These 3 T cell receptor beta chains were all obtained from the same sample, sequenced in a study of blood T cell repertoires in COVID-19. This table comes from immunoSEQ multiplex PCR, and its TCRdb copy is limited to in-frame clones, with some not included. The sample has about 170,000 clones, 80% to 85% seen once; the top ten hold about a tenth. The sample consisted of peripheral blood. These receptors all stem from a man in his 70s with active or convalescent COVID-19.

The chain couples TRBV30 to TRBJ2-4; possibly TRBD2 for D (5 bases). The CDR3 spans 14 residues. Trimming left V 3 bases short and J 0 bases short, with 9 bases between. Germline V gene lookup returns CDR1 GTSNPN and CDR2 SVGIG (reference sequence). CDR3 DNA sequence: TGTGCCTGGAGGAGGGCCCTAGCCAAAAACATTCAGTACTTC. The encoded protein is CAWRRALAKNIQYF.

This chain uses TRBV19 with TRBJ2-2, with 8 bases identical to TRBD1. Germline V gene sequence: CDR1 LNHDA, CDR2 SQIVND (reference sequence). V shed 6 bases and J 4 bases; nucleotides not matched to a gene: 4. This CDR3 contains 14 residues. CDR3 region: CASSIDRGTGELFF. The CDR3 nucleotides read TGTGCCAGTAGCATTGACAGGGGCACCGGGGAGCTGTTTTTT.

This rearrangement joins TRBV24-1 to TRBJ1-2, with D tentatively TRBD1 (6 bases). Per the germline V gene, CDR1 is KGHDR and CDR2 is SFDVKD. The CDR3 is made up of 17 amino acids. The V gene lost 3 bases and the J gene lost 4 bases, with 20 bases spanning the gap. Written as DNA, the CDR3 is TGTGCCACCAGTGATCCGCCAAGGCCAGGGGTTAGCTATGGCTACACCTTC. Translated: CATSDPPRPGVSYGYTF.